This passage covers 12 T cell receptor beta chains from one sample sequenced in a study of blood T cells in healthy people across ages. A second PCR, run for roughly 7 to 11 cycles, used a sample-barcoded 5' primer plus a J-beta primer mix. MiXCR was run by TCRdb on the 5' RACE reads, yielding one entry per CDR3 protein. The data contain approximately 690,000 distinct CDR3 sequences, around 43% of them singletons. The source material was blood. The source is a man older than 75 in good health.

The gene calls are TRBV28 and TRBJ1-5; 9 nucleotides agree with TRBD1. The V and J ends lost 5 bases and 1 base, in that order; junction bases with no gene match: 6. CDR3 length equals 16 residues. The germline CDR1 and CDR2 sequences are MDHEN and SYDVKM. CDR3 loop: CASSTTGGISNQPQHF. Here the CDR3 DNA reads TGTGCCAGCAGTACTACAGGGGGCATAAGCAATCAGCCCCAGCATTTT.

In DNA, the CDR3 is TGCAGTGCTAGCAGGGGGCTCGGAGGTCAGCCCCAGCATTTT. Translating it yields CSASRGLGGQPQHF. The chain couples TRBV20-1 to TRBJ1-5; 8 bases agree with TRBD1. The CDR3 has 14 residues. The V gene's germline CDR1 is DFQATT and CDR2 SNEGSKA (reference sequence). With 3 bases clipped from V and 6 bases from J, the junction kept 7 bases outside the gene matches.

This clonotype was found a few times. The J gene is TRBJ2-1, the V gene TRBV5-4, with D perhaps assigned TRBD1 or TRBD2 (5 bases each). Germline lookup yields CDR1 SGHNT and CDR2 YYREEE (reference sequence). This CDR3 comprises 14 residues. V was pared by 0 bases and J by 7 bases, with 11 bases between. In DNA, the CDR3 is TGTGCCAGCAGCTTGGATCGGGGCTGGAATGAGCAGTTCTTC. Translated: CASSLDRGWNEQFF. Variable domain in full (rest from reference TRBV5-4 and TRBJ2-1): ETGVTQSPTHLIKTRGQQVTLRCSSQSGHNTVSWYQQALGQGPQFIFQYYREEENGRGNFPPRFSGLQFPNYSSELNVNALELDDSALYLCASSLDRGWNEQFFGPGTRLTVL.

Concerning this clonotype: A read error is possible here, since a much larger clone lies one base away. The V gene is TRBV7-9, the J gene TRBJ1-2; D ambiguous. This CDR3 region has 13 residues. Germline CDR1 reads SEHNR; CDR2 reads FQNEAQ (reference sequence). This CDR3 reads CASSFVSNYDYTF. DNA for the CDR3: TGTGCCAGCAGCTTCGTATCTAACTATGACTACACCTTC.

There are many counts of this clonotype. The V and J genes are TRBV25-1 and TRBJ2-3; unclear D gene. This CDR3 region has 15 residues. Between the trimmed V and J ends, which lost 2 bases and 0 bases, there was a span of 9 bases. The germline V gene encodes CDR1 MGHDK and CDR2 SYGVNS. CDR3 amino acids: CASSEEWGSTDTQYF. CDR3 DNA sequence: TGTGCCAGCAGTGAAGAATGGGGAAGCACAGATACGCAGTATTTT. Full variable domain (remainder filled in from reference TRBV25-1 and TRBJ2-3): EADIYQTPRYLVIGTGKKITLECSQTMGHDKMYWYQQDPGMELHLIHYSYGVNSTEKGDLSSESTVSRIRTEHFPLTLESARPSHTSQYLCASSEEWGSTDTQYFGPGTRLTVL.

This clonotype appeared many times. The V call is TRBV10-3, the J call TRBJ2-1, with D possibly being TRBD1 (5 bases). V dropped 2 bases and J dropped 3 bases, with 5 bases sitting between them. This CDR3 contains 13 residues. Germline V CDR1 and CDR2: ENHRY, SYGVKD. The CDR3 sequence is CAISEDSYNEQFF. CDR3 coding DNA: TGTGCCATCAGTGAGGACAGCTACAATGAGCAGTTCTTC.

This clonotype was picked up a small number of times. The chain has TRBV7-6 and TRBJ2-5, with 9 bases matching TRBD2. V lost 0 bases to trimming and J lost 0 bases; unmatched junction nucleotides: 17. This CDR3 region has 21 residues. The germline V gene has CDR1 SGHVS and CDR2 FNYEAQ. CDR3 amino acids: CASSLAPPSRGASGDQETQYF. CDR3 nucleotide sequence: TGTGCCAGCAGCTTAGCGCCTCCATCGAGAGGGGCTAGCGGGGACCAAGAGACCCAGTACTTC.

At least ten counts were recorded for this clonotype. A much larger clonotype is one base distant, so this may be a read error. The chain couples TRBV25-1 to TRBJ2-1; D possibly corresponds to TRBD1 (5 bases). The DNA end favors TRBJ2-7, so the J call may be wrong. The CDR3 is made up of 15 amino acids. Germline CDR1 MGHDK, CDR2 SYGVNS. The DNA of the CDR3 is TGTGCCAGCAGTGAGGCAGGGCGTCACTACAATGAGCAGTACTTC. Translating gives CASSEAGRHYNEQYF.

The chain combines TRBV7-2 with TRBJ2-1; TRBD2 agrees at 10 bases. This CDR3 contains 16 residues. With V trimmed by 8 bases and J by 9 bases, 16 bases remained unmatched. CDR1 SGHTA and CDR2 FQGNSA come from the germline V gene. The CDR3 is CASVTYEAGGASEQFF. The CDR3 DNA is TGTGCCAGCGTCACATACGAAGCGGGGGGGGCTAGTGAGCAGTTCTTC.

This chain joins TRBV7-9 and TRBJ1-2, with D hard to call. CDR3 length: 14 amino acids. V lost 1 base, J lost 11 bases, and 17 bases lay in between. The germline V gene encodes CDR1 SEHNR and CDR2 FQNEAQ (reference sequence). CDR3 protein: CASSLGSVSMAYTF. CDR3 coding DNA: TGTGCCAGCAGCTTAGGGTCGGTATCTATGGCTTACACCTTC.

With respect to this clonotype: Being one base from a much bigger clone, this may be a read error. V and J are TRBV20-1 and TRBJ2-7; D unresolved. Germline loops: CDR1 DFQATT, CDR2 SNEGSKA (reference sequence). Trimming removed 2 bases at V and 3 bases at J, with 5 bases between. This CDR3 has 11 amino acids. This chain's CDR3 is CSARQVYEQYF. The CDR3 nucleotides are TGCAGTGCTAGACAGGTCTACGAGCAGTACTTC.

The rearrangement joins TRBV12-3 or TRBV12-4 to TRBJ1-1, with D perhaps matching TRBD1 (5 bases). V lost 3 bases and J lost 4, with 12 bases in between. This CDR3 has 14 amino acids. CDR3 in amino acids: CASSLTAMSTEAFF. CDR3 DNA sequence: TGTGCCAGCAGTTTGACAGCAATGAGCACTGAAGCTTTCTTT.